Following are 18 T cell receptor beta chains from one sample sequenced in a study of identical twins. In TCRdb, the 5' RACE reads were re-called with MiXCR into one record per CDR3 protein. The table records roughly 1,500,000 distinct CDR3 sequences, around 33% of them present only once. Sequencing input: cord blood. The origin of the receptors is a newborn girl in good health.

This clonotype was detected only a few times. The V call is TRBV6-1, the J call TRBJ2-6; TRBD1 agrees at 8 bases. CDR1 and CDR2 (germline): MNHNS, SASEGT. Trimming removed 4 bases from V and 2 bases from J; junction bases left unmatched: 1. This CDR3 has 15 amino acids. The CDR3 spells CASSAQGAGANVLTF. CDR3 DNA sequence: TGTGCCAGCAGTGCACAGGGGGCTGGGGCCAACGTCCTGACTTTC.

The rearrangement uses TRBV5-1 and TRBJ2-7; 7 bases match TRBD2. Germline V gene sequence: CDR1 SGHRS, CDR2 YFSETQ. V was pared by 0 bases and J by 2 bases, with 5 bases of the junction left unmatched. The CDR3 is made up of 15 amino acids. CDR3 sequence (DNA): TGCGCCAGCAGCTTGGGACTAGCAGAAGCCTACGAGCAGTACTTC. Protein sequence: CASSLGLAEAYEQYF.

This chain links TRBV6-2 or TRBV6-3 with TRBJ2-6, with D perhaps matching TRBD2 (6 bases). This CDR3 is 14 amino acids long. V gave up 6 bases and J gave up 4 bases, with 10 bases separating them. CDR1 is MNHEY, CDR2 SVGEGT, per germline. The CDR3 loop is CASRAGRGANVLTF. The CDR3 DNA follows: TGTGCCAGCAGAGCCGGGAGAGGGGCCAACGTCCTGACTTTC.

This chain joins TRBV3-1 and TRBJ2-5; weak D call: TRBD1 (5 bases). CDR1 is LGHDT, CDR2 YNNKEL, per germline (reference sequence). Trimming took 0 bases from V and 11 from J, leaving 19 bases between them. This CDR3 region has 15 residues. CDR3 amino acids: CASSQDPWGKNVQYF. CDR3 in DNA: TGTGCCAGCAGCCAAGATCCCTGGGGCAAAAACGTTCAGTACTTC.

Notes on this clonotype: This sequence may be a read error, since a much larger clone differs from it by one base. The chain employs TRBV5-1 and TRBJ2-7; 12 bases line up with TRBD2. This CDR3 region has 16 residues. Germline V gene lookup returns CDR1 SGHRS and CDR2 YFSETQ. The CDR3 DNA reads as TGCGCCAGCCGCTTGGCGACTAGCGGGAGCTCCTACGAGCAGTACTTC. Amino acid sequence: CASRLATSGSSYEQYF.

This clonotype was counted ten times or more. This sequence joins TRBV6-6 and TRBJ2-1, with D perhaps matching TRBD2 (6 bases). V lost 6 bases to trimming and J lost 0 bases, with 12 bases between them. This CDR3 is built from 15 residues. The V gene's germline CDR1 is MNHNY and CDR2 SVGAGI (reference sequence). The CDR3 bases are TGTGCCAGCAGAAATGGGGGGAGCTCCTACAATGAGCAGTTCTTC. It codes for CASRNGGSSYNEQFF.

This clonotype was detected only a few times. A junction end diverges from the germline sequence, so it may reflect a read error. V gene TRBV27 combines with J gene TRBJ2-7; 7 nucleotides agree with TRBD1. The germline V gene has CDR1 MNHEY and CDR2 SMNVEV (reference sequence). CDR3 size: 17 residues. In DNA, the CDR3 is TGTGCCAGCAGTTTACAGGCTCGACAGGGAGACTTCTACGAGCGGTACTTC. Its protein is CASSLQARQGDFYERYF.

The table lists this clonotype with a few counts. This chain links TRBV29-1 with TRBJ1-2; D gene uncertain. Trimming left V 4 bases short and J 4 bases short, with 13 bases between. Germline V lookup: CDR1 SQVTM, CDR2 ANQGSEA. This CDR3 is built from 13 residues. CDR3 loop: CSVAGRPGYGYTF. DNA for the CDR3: TGCAGCGTTGCGGGCAGGCCGGGCTATGGCTACACCTTC.

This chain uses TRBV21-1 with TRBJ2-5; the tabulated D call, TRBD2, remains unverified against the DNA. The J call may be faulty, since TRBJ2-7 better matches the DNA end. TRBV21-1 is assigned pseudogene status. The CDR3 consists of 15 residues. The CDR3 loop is CASSNCREGRYEQYF. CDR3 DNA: TGTGCCAGCAGCAACTGTAGGGAGGGGAGATACGAGCAGTACTTC.

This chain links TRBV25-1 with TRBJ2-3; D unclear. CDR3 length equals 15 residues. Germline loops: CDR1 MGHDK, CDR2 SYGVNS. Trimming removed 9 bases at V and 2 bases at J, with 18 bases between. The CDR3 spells CARALPTPHTDTQYF. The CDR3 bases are TGTGCCAGGGCCTTACCGACTCCTCACACAGATACGCAGTATTTT.

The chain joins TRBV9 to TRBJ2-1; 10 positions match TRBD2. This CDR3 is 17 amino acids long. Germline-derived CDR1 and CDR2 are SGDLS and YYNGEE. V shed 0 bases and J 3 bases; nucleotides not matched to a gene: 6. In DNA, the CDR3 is TGTGCCAGCAGCGTAGCGATTAGCGGGAGGAACTACAATGAGCAGTTCTTC. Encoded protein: CASSVAISGRNYNEQFF.

This CDR3 is CASSDIRSFSNQPQHF. CDR3 coding DNA: TGTGCCAGCAGTGATATCCGTAGTTTTAGCAATCAGCCCCAGCATTTT. The rearrangement links TRBV27 to TRBJ1-5, with D uncertain. CDR1 and CDR2 (germline): MNHEY, SMNVEV (reference sequence). Deletions cut 5 bases from V and 0 bases from J, with 14 bases between. The CDR3 length is 16 residues.

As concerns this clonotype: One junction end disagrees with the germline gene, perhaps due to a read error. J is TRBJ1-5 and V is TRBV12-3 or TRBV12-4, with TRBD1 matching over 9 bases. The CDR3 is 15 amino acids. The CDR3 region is CASSLRTGDNQPQHF. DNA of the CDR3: TGTGCTAGCAGTTTACGGACAGGGGACAATCAGCCCCAGCATTTT.

CDR3 sequence reads: CSARAGINYGYTF. CDR3 nucleotide sequence: TGCAGTGCTAGGGCAGGGATCAACTATGGCTACACCTTC. This chain uses TRBV20-1 with TRBJ1-2, with a tentative D call TRBD1 (5 bases). CDR1 is DFQATT and CDR2 is SNEGSKA in the germline V gene (reference sequence). Trimming took off 3 bases at V and 2 bases at J, with 10 bases between the two ends. The CDR3 consists of 13 residues.

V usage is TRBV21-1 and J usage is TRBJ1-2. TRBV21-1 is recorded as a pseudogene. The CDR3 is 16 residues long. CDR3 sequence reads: CASSNTRGHHLYGYTF. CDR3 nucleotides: TGTGCCAGCAGCAATACTCGCGGTCACCACCTCTATGGCTACACCTTC.

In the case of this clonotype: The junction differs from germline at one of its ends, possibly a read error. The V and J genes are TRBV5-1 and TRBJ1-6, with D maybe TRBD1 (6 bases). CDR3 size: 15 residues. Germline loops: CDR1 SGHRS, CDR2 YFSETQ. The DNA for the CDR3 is TGCGCCAGCAGCTTGGAAGGGGGGACTAATTCACCCCCCCACTTT. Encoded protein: CASSLEGGTNSPPHF.

The CDR3 DNA is TGTGCCAGCAGCTTCGGGACAGGTCAGTTCTTC. It yields the protein CASSFGTGQFF. The J gene is TRBJ2-1, the V gene TRBV13; TRBD1 aligns across 8 bases. The CDR3 has 11 amino acids. The germline gives CDR1 PRHDT, CDR2 FYEKMQ (reference sequence). With V trimmed by 3 bases and J by 13 bases, 2 bases remained unmatched.

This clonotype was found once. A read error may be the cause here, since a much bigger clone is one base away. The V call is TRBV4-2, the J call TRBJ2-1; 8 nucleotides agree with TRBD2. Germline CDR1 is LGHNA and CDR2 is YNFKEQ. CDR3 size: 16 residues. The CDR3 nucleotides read TGTGTCAGCAGCCAAGGTGAACTAGCGGCTTACAATGAGCAGTTCTTC. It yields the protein CVSSQGELAAYNEQFF.